Listed below are T cell receptor beta chains from one sample, sequenced in a study of T cell changes during pregnancy in multiple sclerosis. Libraries were prepared by immunoSEQ multiplex PCR; TCRdb keeps only in-frame clonotypes and omits some of them. The sample lists tens of thousands of clones; around nine tenths were seen once. This sample comprised CD4+ T cells from peripheral blood mononuclear cells, obtained in the first trimester of pregnancy. The receptors were sampled from a female donor with multiple sclerosis, enrolled in a pregnancy study. Each CDR3 is given with its conserved first and last residue. Fields, in order: clone size, V gene, J gene, D gene, CDR3 protein, CDR3 DNA. A D gene is named only where the DNA matches it firmly. Not all rows give a size; the values are once, few, many and, for expanded clones, a class.

clone_size: -; v_call: TRBV5-1; j_call: TRBJ2-2; d_call: TRBD1; cdr3_aa: CASSLSLDRATGELFF; cdr3_nt: TGCGCCAGCAGCTTGTCTCTGGACAGGGCCACCGGGGAGCTGTTTTTT
clone_size: -; v_call: TRBV6-6; j_call: TRBJ1-4; d_call: -; cdr3_aa: CASSYGGGGEKLFF; cdr3_nt: TGTGCCAGCAGTTACGGGGGGGGAGGAGAAAAACTGTTTTTT
clone_size: -; v_call: TRBV5-1; j_call: TRBJ2-1; d_call: TRBD1; cdr3_aa: CASSLDGTGYNVEQFF; cdr3_nt: TGCGCCAGCAGCTTGGACGGGACAGGGTACAATGTGGAGCAGTTCTTC
clone_size: -; v_call: TRBV5-6; j_call: TRBJ2-1; d_call: TRBD1; cdr3_aa: CASRRTGGSYNEQFF; cdr3_nt: TGTGCCAGCAGACGGACAGGGGGTTCCTACAATGAGCAGTTCTTC
clone_size: -; v_call: TRBV19; j_call: TRBJ1-1; d_call: TRBD1; cdr3_aa: CATRDRGNTEAFF; cdr3_nt: TGTGCCACCCGGGACAGGGGGAACACTGAAGCTTTCTTT
clone_size: once; v_call: TRBV5-1; j_call: TRBJ2-7; d_call: TRBD2; cdr3_aa: CASSFVEGGSYEQYF; cdr3_nt: TGCGCCAGCAGCTTTGTCGAGGGAGGGTCCTACGAGCAGTACTTC
clone_size: -; v_call: TRBV5-1; j_call: TRBJ2-1; d_call: TRBD1; cdr3_aa: CASSLGGTGAYNEQFF; cdr3_nt: TGCGCCAGCAGCTTGGGGGGGACAGGGGCATACAATGAGCAGTTCTTC
clone_size: -; v_call: TRBV5-1; j_call: TRBJ2-1; d_call: -; cdr3_aa: CASSFRAGGVEQFF; cdr3_nt: TGCGCCAGCAGCTTCCGGGCCGGGGGAGTTGAGCAGTTCTTC
clone_size: -; v_call: TRBV27; j_call: TRBJ2-3; d_call: -; cdr3_aa: CASSMTGGRFTDTQYF; cdr3_nt: TGTGCCAGCAGTATGACAGGAGGCCGATTTACAGATACGCAGTATTTT
clone_size: -; v_call: TRBV5-4; j_call: TRBJ1-1; d_call: TRBD1; cdr3_aa: CASSSGQARGAFF; cdr3_nt: TGTGCCAGCAGCAGCGGACAGGCTCGGGGAGCTTTCTTT
clone_size: -; v_call: TRBV5-1; j_call: TRBJ2-4; d_call: -; cdr3_aa: CASSEGGNIQYF; cdr3_nt: TGCGCCAGCAGTGAGGGTGGGAACATTCAGTACTTC
clone_size: -; v_call: TRBV4-2; j_call: TRBJ1-4; d_call: -; cdr3_aa: CASSQDLRGSGANEKLFF; cdr3_nt: TGTGCCAGCAGCCAAGATTTACGAGGAAGCGGAGCTAATGAAAAACTGTTTTTT
clone_size: -; v_call: TRBV4-3; j_call: TRBJ2-7; d_call: -; cdr3_aa: CASSQVIGAGYEQYF; cdr3_nt: TGCGCCAGCAGCCAAGTTATCGGGGCGGGATACGAGCAGTACTTC
clone_size: -; v_call: TRBV6-5; j_call: TRBJ1-2; d_call: TRBD1; cdr3_aa: CASSAPGTALVYTF; cdr3_nt: TGTGCCAGCAGTGCCCCCGGGACAGCATTGGTCTACACCTTC
clone_size: -; v_call: TRBV5-4; j_call: TRBJ1-2; d_call: TRBD1; cdr3_aa: CASSLIRGQHYGYTF; cdr3_nt: TGTGCCAGCAGCTTGATTAGGGGACAGCACTATGGCTACACCTTC
clone_size: -; v_call: TRBV28; j_call: TRBJ1-5; d_call: TRBD1; cdr3_aa: CASSLGTGGLGQPQHF; cdr3_nt: TGTGCCAGCAGTTTAGGGACAGGGGGGCTCGGTCAGCCCCAGCATTTT
clone_size: -; v_call: TRBV7-9; j_call: TRBJ1-2; d_call: -; cdr3_aa: CASSLPIFLGESGYGYTF; cdr3_nt: TGTGCCAGCAGTCTCCCAATATTCCTGGGAGAATCGGGCTATGGCTACACCTTC
clone_size: -; v_call: TRBV30; j_call: TRBJ2-2; d_call: -; cdr3_aa: CAWSRGPGELFF; cdr3_nt: TGTGCCTGGAGTAGAGGTCCCGGGGAGCTGTTTTTT
clone_size: -; v_call: TRBV2; j_call: TRBJ2-7; d_call: -; cdr3_aa: CASSERPGPSYEQYF; cdr3_nt: TGTGCCAGCAGTGAACGGCCAGGGCCATCCTACGAGCAGTACTTC
clone_size: -; v_call: TRBV28; j_call: TRBJ1-4; d_call: -; cdr3_aa: CASRPFITGWVTSNEKLFF; cdr3_nt: TGTGCCAGCAGACCTTTTATCACAGGGTGGGTTACATCAAATGAAAAACTGTTTTTT
clone_size: -; v_call: TRBV7-2; j_call: TRBJ2-3; d_call: TRBD2; cdr3_aa: CASSLVSGGSTDTQYF; cdr3_nt: TGTGCCAGCAGCTTAGTGAGCGGGGGGAGCACAGATACGCAGTATTTT
clone_size: -; v_call: TRBV5-1; j_call: TRBJ1-1; d_call: TRBD1; cdr3_aa: CASGQGGNTEAFF; cdr3_nt: TGCGCCAGCGGACAGGGGGGGAACACTGAAGCTTTCTTT
clone_size: -; v_call: TRBV25-1; j_call: TRBJ2-3; d_call: TRBD2; cdr3_aa: CASSEGGGRGYTQYF; cdr3_nt: TGTGCCAGCAGTGAAGGGGGCGGGAGGGGATATACGCAGTATTTT
clone_size: -; v_call: TRBV28; j_call: TRBJ2-7; d_call: TRBD2; cdr3_aa: CASSGGTSGSRGEQYF; cdr3_nt: TGTGCCAGCAGTGGCGGGACTAGCGGGAGCCGGGGGGAGCAGTACTTC
clone_size: medium-sized; v_call: TRBV5-6; j_call: TRBJ2-7; d_call: -; cdr3_aa: CASSFPSHEQYF; cdr3_nt: TGTGCCAGCAGCTTCCCTAGCCACGAGCAGTACTTC
clone_size: -; v_call: TRBV5-1; j_call: TRBJ1-1; d_call: -; cdr3_aa: CASSLESRDREAFF; cdr3_nt: TGCGCCAGCAGCTTGGAGTCCCGAGACAGAGAAGCTTTCTTT
clone_size: -; v_call: TRBV5-6; j_call: TRBJ1-2; d_call: TRBD1; cdr3_aa: CASSPEVGQGAMDYGYTF; cdr3_nt: TGTGCCAGCAGCCCTGAAGTGGGACAGGGGGCGATGGACTATGGCTACACCTTC
clone_size: -; v_call: TRBV27; j_call: TRBJ2-7; d_call: -; cdr3_aa: CASSPQWDNSYEQYF; cdr3_nt: TGTGCCAGCAGCCCCCAGTGGGACAACTCCTACGAGCAGTACTTC
clone_size: -; v_call: TRBV7-8; j_call: TRBJ2-1; d_call: TRBD2; cdr3_aa: CASSSEGRAFGNEQFF; cdr3_nt: TGTGCCAGCAGCTCCGAGGGGAGGGCCTTCGGCAATGAGCAGTTCTTC
clone_size: -; v_call: TRBV2; j_call: TRBJ2-7; d_call: -; cdr3_aa: CASTIAVSYEQYF; cdr3_nt: TGTGCCAGCACCATAGCGGTCTCCTACGAGCAGTACTTC
clone_size: -; v_call: TRBV5-1; j_call: TRBJ1-1; d_call: TRBD1; cdr3_aa: CATTTGEEGNTEAFF; cdr3_nt: TGCGCCACCACCACAGGGGAGGAAGGAAACACTGAAGCTTTCTTT
clone_size: -; v_call: TRBV7-3; j_call: TRBJ2-1; d_call: TRBD1; cdr3_aa: CASSPGGTGSTRDEQFF; cdr3_nt: TGTGCCAGCAGCCCCGGGGGGACAGGGAGTACTCGGGATGAGCAGTTCTTC
clone_size: -; v_call: TRBV2; j_call: TRBJ2-2; d_call: TRBD2; cdr3_aa: CASSALIRTSGRAGELFF; cdr3_nt: TGTGCCAGCAGTGCCTTGATTCGGACTAGCGGGAGGGCCGGGGAGCTGTTTTTT
clone_size: -; v_call: TRBV5-1; j_call: TRBJ2-3; d_call: TRBD2; cdr3_aa: CASSLASGATDTQYF; cdr3_nt: TGCGCCAGCAGCTTGGCTAGCGGAGCCACAGATACGCAGTATTTT
clone_size: once; v_call: TRBV10-3; j_call: TRBJ1-1; d_call: -; cdr3_aa: CAIKGGMGTEAFF; cdr3_nt: TGTGCCATCAAGGGGGGGATGGGCACTGAAGCTTTCTTT
clone_size: -; v_call: TRBV5-1; j_call: TRBJ2-5; d_call: -; cdr3_aa: CASSLGGDKETQYF; cdr3_nt: TGCGCCAGCAGCTTAGGGGGAGACAAAGAGACCCAGTACTTC